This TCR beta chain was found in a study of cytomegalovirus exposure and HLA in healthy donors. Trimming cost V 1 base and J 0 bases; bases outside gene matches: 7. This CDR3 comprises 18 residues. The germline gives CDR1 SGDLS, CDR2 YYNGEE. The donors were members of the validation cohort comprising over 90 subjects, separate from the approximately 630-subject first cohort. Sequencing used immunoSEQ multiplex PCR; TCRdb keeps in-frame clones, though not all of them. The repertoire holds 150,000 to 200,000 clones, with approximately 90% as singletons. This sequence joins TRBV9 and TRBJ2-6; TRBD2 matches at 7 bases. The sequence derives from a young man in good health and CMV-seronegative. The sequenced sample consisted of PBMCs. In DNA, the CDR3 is TGTGCCAGCAGCGTAAGCGGGGCAGTGAGCTCTGGGGCCAACGTCCTGACTTTC. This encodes CASSVSGAVSSGANVLTF.